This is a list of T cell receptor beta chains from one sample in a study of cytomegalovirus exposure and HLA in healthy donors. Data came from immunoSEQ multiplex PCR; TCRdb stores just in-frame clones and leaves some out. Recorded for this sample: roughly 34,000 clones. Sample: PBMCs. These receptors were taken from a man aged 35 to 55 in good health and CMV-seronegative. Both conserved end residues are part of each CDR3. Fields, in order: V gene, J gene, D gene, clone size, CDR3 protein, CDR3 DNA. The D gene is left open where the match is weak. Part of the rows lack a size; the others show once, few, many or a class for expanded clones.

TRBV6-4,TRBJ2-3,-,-,CASSAGTFHGGDTQYF,TGTGCCAGCAGTGCAGGGACCTTCCACGGGGGAGATACGCAGTATTTT
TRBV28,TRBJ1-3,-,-,CASSFRGSGNTIYF,TGTGCCAGCAGTTTCCGGGGGTCTGGAAACACCATATATTTT
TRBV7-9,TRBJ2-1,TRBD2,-,CASSRGAGGSINEQFF,TGTGCCAGCAGCCGTGGGGCGGGAGGGTCCATAAATGAGCAGTTCTTC
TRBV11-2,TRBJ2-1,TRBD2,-,CASSSGFSGRVRNEQFF,TGTGCCAGCAGTTCAGGGTTTAGCGGGAGGGTGAGGAATGAGCAGTTCTTC
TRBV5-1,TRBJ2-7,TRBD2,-,CASSLEAGTSGVEQYF,TGCGCCAGCAGCTTGGAGGCCGGGACTAGCGGGGTCGAGCAGTACTTC
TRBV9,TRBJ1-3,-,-,CASSSEGQFTGNTIYF,TGTGCCAGCAGCTCAGAGGGACAATTCACTGGAAACACCATATATTTT
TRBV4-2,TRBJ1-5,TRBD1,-,CASSQARRDRVAGGYQPQHF,TGTGCCAGCAGCCAAGCGAGGAGGGACAGGGTAGCGGGGGGGTATCAGCCCCAGCATTTT
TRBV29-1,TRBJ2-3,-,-,CSVVRLASTDTQYF,TGCAGCGTTGTAAGACTTGCTAGCACAGATACGCAGTATTTT
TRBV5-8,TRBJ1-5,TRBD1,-,CASDEQGAGQPQHF,TGTGCCAGCGATGAGCAGGGGGCGGGTCAGCCCCAGCATTTT
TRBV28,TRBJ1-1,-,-,CASSGAGVNTEAFF,TGTGCCAGCTCGGGGGCGGGGGTGAACACTGAAGCTTTCTTT
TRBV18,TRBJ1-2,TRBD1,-,CASSPSAARGLIYGYTF,TGTGCCAGCTCACCGTCCGCCGCGAGGGGGCTGATATATGGCTACACCTTC
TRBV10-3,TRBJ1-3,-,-,CAIKPELISGNTIYF,TGTGCCATCAAGCCTGAGTTAATCTCTGGAAACACCATATATTTT
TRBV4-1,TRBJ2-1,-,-,CASSQERDYNEQFF,TGCGCCAGCAGCCAAGAGAGGGATTACAATGAGCAGTTCTTC
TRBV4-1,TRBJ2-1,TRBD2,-,CASSQGGGRDPDNEQFF,TGCGCCAGCAGCCAAGGAGGCGGGAGGGATCCTGACAATGAGCAGTTCTTC
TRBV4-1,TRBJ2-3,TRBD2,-,CASSPGTIGTDTQYF,TGCGCCAGCAGCCCCGGGACTATCGGCACAGATACGCAGTATTTT
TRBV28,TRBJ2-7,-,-,CASISGTYEQYF,TGTGCCAGCATTTCCGGGACCTACGAGCAGTACTTC
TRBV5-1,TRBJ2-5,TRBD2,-,CASSLTSGEGENQYF,TGCGCCAGCAGCTTAACTAGCGGGGAGGGAGAGAACCAGTACTTC
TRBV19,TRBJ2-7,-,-,CASIWPPGDAYEQYF,TGTGCCAGTATATGGCCCCCGGGGGACGCCTACGAGCAGTACTTC
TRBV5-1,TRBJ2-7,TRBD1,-,CASSLDRAYEQYF,TGCGCCAGCAGCCTAGACAGGGCCTACGAGCAGTACTTC
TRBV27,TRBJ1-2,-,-,CASSTTRPGGGYTF,TGTGCCAGCAGTACGACACGCCCGGGAGGTGGCTACACCTTC
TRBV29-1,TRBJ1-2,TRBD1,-,CSVPTTGIYGYTF,TGCAGCGTACCTACGACAGGGATTTATGGCTACACCTTC
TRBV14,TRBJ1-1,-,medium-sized,CASSQGGALNTEAFF,TGTGCCAGCAGCCAAGGTGGGGCCCTAAACACTGAAGCTTTCTTT
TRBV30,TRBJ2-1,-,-,CAWSGAHEQFF,TGTGCCTGGAGTGGGGCTCATGAGCAGTTCTTC
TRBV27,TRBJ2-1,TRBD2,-,CASSLPSSGATVYEQFF,TGTGCCAGCAGTTTGCCATCTAGCGGGGCTACTGTCTATGAGCAGTTCTTC
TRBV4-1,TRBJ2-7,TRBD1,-,CASSQVPGQGISYYEQYF,TGCGCCAGCAGCCAAGTCCCGGGACAGGGTATATCGTACTACGAGCAGTACTTC
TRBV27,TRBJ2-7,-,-,CASSPFVGVLSEQYF,TGTGCCAGCAGTCCGTTTGTGGGAGTTCTGTCCGAGCAGTACTTC
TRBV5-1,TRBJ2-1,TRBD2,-,CASSLGLAGGGDEQFF,TGCGCCAGCAGCCTGGGACTAGCGGGAGGGGGAGATGAGCAGTTCTTC
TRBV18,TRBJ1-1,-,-,CASSPGSGGSTEAFF,TGTGCCAGCTCACCAGGGTCCGGAGGTAGCACTGAAGCTTTCTTT
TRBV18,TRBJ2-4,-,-,CASSPGPPTLAKNIQYF,TGTGCCAGCTCACCAGGCCCCCCCACCCTAGCCAAAAACATTCAGTACTTC
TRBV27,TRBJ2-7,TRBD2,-,CASSPFPGGGSYEQYF,TGTGCCAGCAGTCCTTTTCCGGGGGGTGGGTCCTACGAGCAGTACTTC
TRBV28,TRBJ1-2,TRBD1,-,CASSPVGGTGGYGYTF,TGTGCCAGCAGCCCGGTGGGGGGGACAGGAGGCTATGGCTACACCTTC
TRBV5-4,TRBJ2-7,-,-,CASSNQGSGYEQYF,TGTGCCAGCAGCAACCAGGGCTCTGGCTACGAGCAGTACTTC
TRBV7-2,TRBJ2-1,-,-,CASSLQYNEQFF,TGTGCCAGCAGCCTCCAGTACAATGAGCAGTTCTTC
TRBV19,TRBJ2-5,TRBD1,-,CASSRTGVGETQYF,TGTGCCAGTAGCCGGACAGGGGTAGGAGAGACCCAGTACTTC
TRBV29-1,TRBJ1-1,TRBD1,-,CSVGDRGASEAFF,TGCAGCGTTGGGGACAGGGGCGCTTCTGAAGCTTTCTTT
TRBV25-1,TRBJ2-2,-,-,CASRDGKTGSTGELFF,TGTGCCAGCAGAGACGGGAAGACAGGTAGCACCGGGGAGCTGTTTTTT
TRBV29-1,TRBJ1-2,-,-,CSALYRARGGYTF,TGCAGCGCTCTCTACCGGGCCCGGGGGGGCTACACCTTC
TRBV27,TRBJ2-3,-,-,CASSTYTDTQYF,TGTGCCAGCAGTACCTACACAGATACGCAGTATTTT
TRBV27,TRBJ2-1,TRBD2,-,CASSLRLGTSGRYEQFF,TGTGCCAGCAGTTTAAGACTCGGGACTAGCGGGAGGTATGAGCAGTTCTTC
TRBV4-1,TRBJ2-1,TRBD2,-,CASSRSELAGDNEQFF,TGCGCCAGCAGCCGATCGGAACTAGCGGGAGACAATGAGCAGTTCTTC